These 29 T cell receptor beta chains originate from one sample sequenced in a study of blood T cells in healthy people across ages. PCR was performed a second time for about 6 to 12 cycles using a sample-barcoded 5' primer and a J-beta primer mix. Via MiXCR, TCRdb re-called the 5' RACE reads, giving one row per CDR3 protein. This sample carries 1.4 million to 1.5 million distinct CDR3 sequences, around 39% of them seen once, and the ten largest clones take 7% to 9%. The sequenced sample was blood. These receptors were obtained from a woman in her late teens or twenties in good health.

The rearrangement joins TRBV29-1 to TRBJ2-1, with 15 bases that match TRBD2. This CDR3 is built from 15 residues. CDR1 and CDR2 from the germline V gene are SQVTM and ANQGSEA. Losses at the gene ends were 6 bases for V and 6 bases for J; bases not matched to a gene: 6. Here the CDR3 reads CSVGLAGGVSNEQFF. CDR3 nucleotides: TGCAGCGTGGGACTAGCGGGAGGAGTCTCCAATGAGCAGTTCTTC.

The rearrangement uses TRBV6-1 and TRBJ2-7, with D maybe TRBD2 (5 bases). Per the germline V gene, CDR1 is MNHNS and CDR2 is SASEGT. V was clipped by 0 bases and J by 1 base, with 7 bases between them. This CDR3 region has 14 residues. The DNA of the CDR3 is TGTGCCAGCAGTGAAGCGGAGGCATCCTACGAGCAGTACTTC. This codes for CASSEAEASYEQYF.

The chain has TRBV7-2 and TRBJ2-1; a weak D match, TRBD1 (5 bases). Germline V CDR1 and CDR2: SGHTA, FQGNSA. This CDR3 has 16 amino acids. Deletions cut 0 bases from V and 5 bases from J, with 14 bases between. Written as DNA, the CDR3 is TGTGCCAGCAGCTTAGCGGGGCCTGCCATGAACAATGAGCAGTTCTTC. It encodes CASSLAGPAMNNEQFF. Filled out from reference TRBV7-2 and TRBJ2-1, the complete variable domain reads GAGVSQSPSNKVTEKGKDVELRCDPISGHTALYWYRQSLGQGLEFLIYFQGNSAPDKSGLPSDRFSAERTGGSVSTLTIQRTQQEDSAVYLCASSLAGPAMNNEQFFGPGTRLTVL.

The rearrangement joins TRBV6-1 to TRBJ2-3, with 8 bases aligning to TRBD1. With V trimmed by 7 bases and J by 2 bases, 5 bases remained unmatched. The length of the CDR3 is 14 residues. From germline, CDR1 is MNHNS and CDR2 SASEGT. The CDR3 bases are TGTGCCAGCACCCGGACAGGGTACACAGATACGCAGTATTTT. Its protein product is CASTRTGYTDTQYF.

The gene calls are TRBV4-2 and TRBJ1-1; no clear D gene. With 1 base removed from V and 4 bases from J, the gap between germline ends came to 10 bases. The CDR3 is made up of 14 amino acids. The germline V gene encodes CDR1 LGHNA and CDR2 YNFKEQ. The CDR3 protein is CASSQAGRSTEAFF. The CDR3, as DNA: TGTGCCAGCAGCCAAGCGGGCCGGAGCACTGAAGCTTTCTTT.

This clonotype came up once. The chain carries TRBV19 and TRBJ2-1; TRBD1 aligns across 9 bases. This CDR3 has 17 residues. Germline trimming cut 1 base from V and 7 bases from J; bases unmatched to any gene: 11. Germline CDR1 and CDR2: LNHDA and SQIVND (reference sequence). Here the CDR3 DNA reads TGTGCCAGTAGTATAGGTCCGGGACAGGGCGTATCGAATGAGCAGTTCTTC. Translation: CASSIGPGQGVSNEQFF.

The table lists this clonotype with a few counts. The chain carries TRBV4-1 and TRBJ2-1; 11 bases fit TRBD2. This CDR3 is built from 17 residues. V shed 4 bases and J 4 bases; nucleotides not matched to a gene: 9. Germline-derived CDR1 and CDR2 are MGHRA and YSYEKL. The chain's CDR3 is CASSPRPGLAAYNEQFF. The CDR3 DNA is TGCGCCAGCAGCCCTCGCCCGGGACTAGCGGCTTACAATGAGCAGTTCTTC.

As to this clonotype: A read error may explain this, as a much larger clone is one base away. The gene calls are TRBV10-3 and TRBJ1-1; perhaps TRBD1 as D (5 bases). This CDR3 has 14 amino acids. CDR1 and CDR2 from the germline V gene are ENHRY and SYGVKD. The CDR3 nucleotides read TGTGCCATCAGGGAGTCCGGGGGGAACACTGAAGCTTTCTTT. This codes for CAIRESGGNTEAFF.

This clonotype was seen a few times. A much larger clone lies one base from this, so it may be a read error. The genes are TRBV4-1 and TRBJ2-4; no clear D gene. There are 15 residues in the CDR3. The germline V gene has CDR1 MGHRA and CDR2 YSYEKL. Trimming removed 4 bases from V and 4 bases from J, with 14 bases in between. Here the CDR3 DNA reads TGCGCCAGCAGCCGAGGCTGGAGCCAAAAAAACATTCAGTACTTC. Translation: CASSRGWSQKNIQYF.

This clonotype appeared a few times. The chain joins TRBV12-3 or TRBV12-4 to TRBJ2-1; TRBD1 matches at 10 bases. Germline trimming cut 4 bases from V and 8 bases from J; bases unmatched to any gene: 8. This CDR3 contains 15 residues. In DNA, the CDR3 is TGTGCCAGCAGTTACCCGGGACAGGGGATCGATGAGCAGTTCTTC. Its translation: CASSYPGQGIDEQFF.

The genes are TRBV11-2 and TRBJ1-2; 10 bases match TRBD1. Germline V gene sequence: CDR1 SGHAT, CDR2 FQNNGV. The CDR3 runs to 15 residues. J lost 3 bases, V lost 5 bases, and 6 bases had no gene match. Written as DNA, the CDR3 is TGTGCCAGCAGCCGAAGAGGGACAGGGGACTATGGCTACACCTTC. This sequence encodes CASSRRGTGDYGYTF.

The chain carries TRBV20-1 and TRBJ1-1; 9 bases are shared with TRBD1. Germline V gene sequence: CDR1 DFQATT, CDR2 SNEGSKA (reference sequence). V lost 3 bases and J lost 3; bases outside the gene matches: 5. The CDR3 has 14 amino acids. CDR3 protein: CSARTGGSDTEAFF. The CDR3, as DNA: TGCAGTGCTAGGACAGGGGGTTCGGACACTGAAGCTTTCTTT.

The V and J genes are TRBV20-1 and TRBJ2-1, with D tentatively TRBD2 (5 bases). Germline assignment: CDR1 DFQATT and CDR2 SNEGSKA (reference sequence). V lost 1 base, J lost 10 bases, and 11 bases lay in between. The CDR3 is 12 residues long. Written as DNA, the CDR3 is TGCAGTGCTAGAGCGGACTCCTACGAGCAGTTCTTC. This sequence encodes CSARADSYEQFF.

This clonotype was seen a handful of times. This sequence joins TRBV2 and TRBJ2-7; D gene uncertain. The germline V gene encodes CDR1 SNHLY and CDR2 FYNNEI. The V end was cut by 8 bases, the J end by 0 bases, with 14 bases between. The CDR3 runs to 14 residues. The CDR3 DNA reads TGTGCCAGCCGTCTGGCAGTCCTCTCCTACGAGCAGTACTTC. Protein sequence: CASRLAVLSYEQYF.

The chain has TRBV20-1 and TRBJ1-1, with D possibly being TRBD1 (6 bases). Per the germline V gene, CDR1 is DFQATT and CDR2 is SNEGSKA (reference sequence). This CDR3 has 15 amino acids. Between the trimmed V and J ends, which lost 6 bases and 0 bases, there was a span of 17 bases. CDR3 DNA: TGCAGTGCGGCAAGCGGGGGGCCCATGAACACTGAAGCTTTCTTT. As protein: CSAASGGPMNTEAFF.

This clonotype was detected a few times. This rearrangement joins TRBV4-1 to TRBJ2-7; the D gene is possibly TRBD1 (7 bases). The germline V gene has CDR1 MGHRA and CDR2 YSYEKL. This CDR3 comprises 16 residues. V lost 1 base and J lost 2, with 15 bases in between. CDR3 in DNA: TGCGCCAGCAGCCAAGGGAACACAGGGGAGGCCTACGAGCAGTACTTC. Translation: CASSQGNTGEAYEQYF.

This chain links TRBV19 with TRBJ1-2; possibly TRBD1 for D (6 bases). V lost 3 bases to trimming and J lost 3 bases, with 11 bases between them. Germline CDR1 LNHDA, CDR2 SQIVND (reference sequence). This CDR3 has 14 amino acids. The CDR3 region has the DNA TGTGCCAGTAGTATGCCGGGGGCAGACTATGGCTACACCTTC. Residues: CASSMPGADYGYTF.

This rearrangement joins TRBV3-1 to TRBJ2-1; TRBD2 agrees at 14 bases. The assigned J gene may be wrong: the sequence end matches TRBJ2-7 better. Looked up from germline, CDR1 is LGHDT and CDR2 is YNNKEL (reference sequence). The length of the CDR3 is 16 residues. The CDR3, as DNA: TGTGCCAGCAGCCGGATCCACGGGACTAGCGGGGGTGAGCAGTACTTC. Translation gives CASSRIHGTSGGEQYF.

Only a few counts were recorded for this clonotype. The V and J genes are TRBV6-5 and TRBJ2-3; the D gene is possibly TRBD2 (6 bases). The germline V gene encodes CDR1 MNHEY and CDR2 SVGAGI. The length of the CDR3 is 15 residues. Trimming removed 8 bases at V and 6 bases at J, with 21 bases between. The CDR3 region is CASRVDYTTRDTQYF. The CDR3 nucleotides are TGTGCCAGCCGCGTGGACTACACCACACGTGATACGCAGTATTTT.

V and J are TRBV5-1 and TRBJ2-1, with 9 bases fitting TRBD2. TRBJ2-7 explains the end of the DNA better; the J call may be wrong. Germline loops: CDR1 SGHRS, CDR2 YFSETQ. The CDR3 loop spans 16 amino acids. The CDR3 reads CASSPYSGGSYNEQYF. The CDR3 DNA reads as TGCGCCAGCAGCCCCTATAGCGGGGGATCCTACAATGAGCAGTACTTC.

The CDR3 region is CASSEFSGGTTYYEQYF. CDR3 in DNA: TGTGCCAGCAGTGAATTCTCCGGGGGCACTACCTACTACGAGCAGTACTTC. J is TRBJ2-1 and V is TRBV2; D possibly matches TRBD1 or TRBD2 (6 bases each). The J call may be mistaken, given a closer DNA end match to TRBJ2-7. The CDR3 extends over 17 amino acids. Germline CDR1 and CDR2: SNHLY and FYNNEI.

The chain is built from TRBV24-1 and TRBJ2-5, with TRBD2 as a possible D gene (7 bases). The CDR3 runs to 15 residues. From germline, CDR1 is KGHDR and CDR2 SFDVKD. V was clipped by 7 bases and J by 11 bases, with 25 bases between them. In nucleotides, the CDR3 is TGTGCCACCAGCAAGCGGGGCGAGGGACAAGGTGAGCAGTACTTC. Translated: CATSKRGEGQGEQYF.

The genes are TRBV29-1 and TRBJ2-5, with TRBD2 identical over 8 bases. The CDR3 is made up of 14 amino acids. Looked up from germline, CDR1 is SQVTM and CDR2 is ANQGSEA. The chain's CDR3 is CGARAGVIYNEQYF. The CDR3 DNA sequence: TGCGGCGCTCGAGCGGGGGTCATCTACAATGAGCAGTACTTC.

V is TRBV2 and J is TRBJ2-4, with D uncertain. CDR3 length equals 15 residues. Looked up from germline, CDR1 is SNHLY and CDR2 is FYNNEI. V was trimmed by 5 bases and J by 1 base, leaving 12 bases between them. As DNA, the CDR3 is TGTGCCAGCAGTCGCTTGTTGGGGGCCAAAAACATTCAGTACTTC. Translation: CASSRLLGAKNIQYF.

The rearrangement uses TRBV6-4 and TRBJ2-1, with D perhaps TRBD1 or TRBD2 (6 bases each). Trimming removed 6 bases from V and 0 bases from J, with 24 bases in between. In germline, CDR1 is MRHNA, CDR2 SNTAGT. This CDR3 is built from 19 residues. The CDR3 sequence is CASSLRGPTGSSSYNEQFF. The CDR3 DNA sequence: TGTGCCAGCAGCCTCCGGGGGCCAACTGGCAGCAGCTCCTACAATGAGCAGTTCTTC.

This clonotype has more than one count but fewer than ten. CDR3 sequence (DNA): TGTGCCAGCAGTTCCCCCACAGGGGCGGTTTCGGTAACTGAAGCTTTCTTT. This translates into CASSSPTGAVSVTEAFF. The V call is TRBV6-5, the J call TRBJ1-1; 7 nucleotides match TRBD1. The ends lost 4 bases at V and 5 bases at J; junction bases unmatched: 16. Per germline, CDR1 MNHEY and CDR2 SVGAGI. CDR3 length: 17 residues.

Remarks on this clonotype: An end of the junction does not agree with germline; a read error may underlie this. The rearrangement links TRBV9 to TRBJ2-1, with 10 bases identical to TRBD1. Germline values: CDR1 SGDLS, CDR2 YYNGEE. This CDR3 contains 16 residues. The CDR3 loop reads CAGSPSPGQGNNEQFF. The CDR3 nucleotides are TGTGCCGGCAGCCCCAGCCCGGGACAGGGGAACAATGAGCAGTTCTTC.

There are many counts of this clonotype. This rearrangement joins TRBV7-3 to TRBJ2-1; the D is unclear. V dropped 0 bases and J dropped 3 bases, with 6 bases sitting between them. This CDR3 region has 14 residues. Germline values: CDR1 SGHTA, CDR2 FQGTGA. The CDR3 here is CASSLTGLYNEQFF. As DNA, the CDR3 is TGTGCCAGCAGCTTAACCGGCCTCTACAATGAGCAGTTCTTC.

The chain couples TRBV7-2 to TRBJ2-5; a weak D match, TRBD2 (6 bases). V was trimmed by 1 base and J by 11 bases, leaving 17 bases between them. Germline CDR1 and CDR2: SGHTA and FQGNSA. CDR3 size: 14 residues. The CDR3 region has the DNA TGTGCCAGCAGCTTAGACCCATCGGATCGGGAGCAGTACTTC. Its protein is CASSLDPSDREQYF.